These 9 T cell receptor beta chains came from one sample sequenced in a study of T cells in localized non-small cell lung cancer. Here immunoSEQ multiplex PCR was the method, and the copy in TCRdb shows in-frame clones only, minus some. The sample lists tens of thousands of clones; more than 90% were seen once. Sequences were derived from peripheral blood, sampled before any cancer treatment. These receptors were collected from a female donor older than 55 with stage I lung adenocarcinoma.

The chain has TRBV7-3 and TRBJ2-3, with 8 bases identical to TRBD1. Looked up from germline, CDR1 is SGHTA and CDR2 is FQGTGA. The CDR3 consists of 18 residues. V lost 4 bases and J lost 0; bases outside the gene matches: 12. This chain's CDR3 is CASSWAVGQGASTDTQYF. The CDR3 DNA reads TGTGCCAGCAGCTGGGCGGTGGGGCAGGGGGCCAGCACAGATACGCAGTATTTT. The full variable domain, completed using reference TRBV7-3 and TRBJ2-3, is GAGVSQTPSNKVTEKGKYVELRCDPISGHTALYWYRQSLGQGPEFLIYFQGTGAADDSGLPNDRFFAVRPEGSVSTLKIQRTERGDSAVYLCASSWAVGQGASTDTQYFGPGTRLTVL.

The CDR3 DNA sequence: TGTGCCAGCAGCTCCCCCGTGTCCACCGGGGAGCTGTTTTTT. Translating it yields CASSSPVSTGELFF. This chain joins TRBV11-2 and TRBJ2-2; D remains unclear. Trimming pared 4 bases from V and 4 bases from J, leaving 10 bases between. From germline, CDR1 is SGHAT and CDR2 FQNNGV. CDR3 size: 14 residues.

The chain is built from TRBV10-3 and TRBJ2-1; 7 nucleotides align to TRBD1. CDR1 is ENHRY and CDR2 is SYGVKD in the germline V gene. V lost 6 bases to trimming and J lost 1 base; unmatched junction nucleotides: 6. The CDR3 is made up of 15 amino acids. The CDR3 DNA is TGTGCCATCAGAGACTACAGGGGTTCCTACAATGAGCAGTTCTTC. Translation gives CAIRDYRGSYNEQFF.

The chain links TRBV19 to TRBJ2-2; D uncertain. Trimming pared 7 bases from V and 2 bases from J, leaving 8 bases between. Germline V gene sequence: CDR1 LNHDA, CDR2 SQIVND (reference sequence). The CDR3 length is 13 residues. CDR3 residues: CASNGVNTGELFF. Written as DNA, the CDR3 is TGTGCCAGTAATGGCGTAAACACCGGGGAGCTGTTTTTT.

The chain uses TRBV5-1 and TRBJ1-4; possibly TRBD1 for D (6 bases). The CDR3 sequence is 16 residues long. The V and J ends lost 10 bases and 3 bases respectively, with 22 bases between them. CDR1 SGHRS and CDR2 YFSETQ come from the germline V gene. In nucleotides, the CDR3 is TGCGCCTCGGCGGCAGGGGTAAATTTAGCTAATGAAAAACTGTTTTTT. Amino acid sequence: CASAAGVNLANEKLFF.

The chain recombines TRBV28 with TRBJ2-7, with 14 positions matching TRBD2. The CDR3 is 16 amino acids. The germline V gene has CDR1 MDHEN and CDR2 SYDVKM. V lost 4 bases and J lost 2; bases outside the gene matches: 4. CDR3: CASSWGTSGGPYEQYV. CDR3 in DNA: TGTGCCAGCAGTTGGGGGACTAGCGGGGGACCCTACGAGCAGTACGTC.

The J gene is TRBJ1-2, the V gene TRBV28, with 8 positions matching TRBD1. This CDR3 contains 15 residues. Germline V CDR1 and CDR2: MDHEN, SYDVKM. V lost 4 bases, J lost 6 bases, and 10 bases stayed unmatched. CDR3 nucleotides: TGTGCCAGCAGTTCTTATGCCGACAGGGGAGATGGCTACACCTTC. Translated, it gives CASSSYADRGDGYTF.

The chain joins TRBV18 to TRBJ1-2; weak D call: TRBD1 (6 bases). V shed 2 bases and J shed 4 bases, with 14 bases lying between them. The CDR3 spans 15 residues. CDR1 and CDR2 (germline): KGHSH, LQKENI. CDR3 bases: TGTGCCAGCTCACCAATGGGGGGCTCTCCCTATGGCTACACCTTC. Translation: CASSPMGGSPYGYTF.

This clone was recorded only once. The chain recombines TRBV27 with TRBJ1-5; D unresolved. Germline V gives CDR1 MNHEY, CDR2 SMNVEV (reference sequence). CDR3 length equals 16 residues. V lost 2 bases and J 5 bases, leaving 16 bases between the germline ends. CDR3 nucleotide sequence: TGTGCCAGCAGTTTAGGTATCGGGGAGCGGGATCAGCCCCAGCATTTT. It specifies CASSLGIGERDQPQHF.